This T cell receptor beta chain was retrieved from a study of technical replicates of blood from four donors (dated by TCRdb to 2016 to 2017). Library preparation was by the immunoSEQ multiplex PCR assay. Entries here come from immuneACCESS through TCRdb and include only in-frame sequences with V and J called. Some clones fail to appear in such tables; in the studies checked, an unresolved V gene covers under half of the shortfall, and the cause of the remainder is unknown. Counted in this sample were 55,000 to 80,000 clones; over 80% of them appeared once. The ten largest make up about 0.43% of the sample. As regards this clone: Its recognized antigen is unknown. One base away there is no much larger clone; base qualities are not given.

V lost 1 base and J lost 3 bases; the stretch between them is 4 bases long. Reading from cysteine to phenylalanine, the CDR3 counts 12 amino acids. This entry keeps only the CDR3 DNA: 36 bases, framed from base 1. Taken from the germline V gene (reference sequence), the CDR1 and CDR2 loops are SEHNR and FQNEAQ. The chain joins TRBV7-9 to TRBJ2-7; no D gene can be assigned with confidence. The specimen sequenced was T cells isolated from PBMCs. The clonotype was recovered from a human donor in good health. The CDR3 loop reads CASSLGSYEQYF. The nucleotide sequence reads as follows: TGTGCCAGCAGCTTAGGTAGCTACGAGCAGTACTTC.